Following are 16 T cell receptor beta chains from one sample sequenced in a study of cytotoxic CD8 clonotypes in ibrutinib-treated CLL. Method: immunoSEQ multiplex PCR; TCRdb's copy keeps in-frame clones and lacks some. This sample yields some 120,000 clones, of which 55% to 75% are seen a single time; 30% to 45% belongs to the top ten. The sample was PBMCs, taken after 24 months of ibrutinib treatment. The receptor source for this set is a human donor with chronic lymphocytic leukemia.

This clone was observed a single time. One end of the junction varies from germline; a read error may be responsible. The genes are TRBV7-7 and TRBJ2-2; D not certain. Per the germline V gene, CDR1 is SSHAT and CDR2 is FNYEAQ (reference sequence). This CDR3 has 13 residues. The DNA for the CDR3 is TGTGCTAGCAGCTTAGATCGGGCCGGGGAGCTGTTTTTT. Amino acid sequence: CASSLDRAGELFF.

The chain uses TRBV7-2 and TRBJ2-3, with a possible D match to TRBD2 (7 bases). CDR1 is SGHTA and CDR2 is FQGNSA in the germline V gene. Trimming stripped 1 base from V and 0 bases from J, with 11 bases between. This CDR3 has 16 amino acids. CDR3 protein: CASSLDRGASTDTQYF. CDR3 DNA: TGTGCCAGCAGCTTAGATCGGGGGGCTAGCACAGATACGCAGTATTTT.

V and J are TRBV28 and TRBJ1-3; a possible D gene is TRBD1 (5 bases). The length of the CDR3 is 14 residues. Deletions cut 3 bases from V and 2 bases from J, with 8 bases between. The germline CDR1 and CDR2 sequences are MDHEN and SYDVKM. The CDR3 loop reads CASSLRGTGNTIYF. CDR3 in DNA: TGTGCCAGCAGTTTGAGGGGTACTGGAAACACCATATATTTT.

The V and J genes are TRBV7-7 and TRBJ2-5; tentatively, D is TRBD2 (5 bases). V lost 2 bases and J lost 3, with 7 bases in between. The germline V gene has CDR1 SSHAT and CDR2 FNYEAQ (reference sequence). The length of the CDR3 is 13 residues. CDR3 bases: TGTGCCAGCAGCTTAACGGGGAAAGAGACCCAGTACTTC. It yields the protein CASSLTGKETQYF.

Concerning this clone: The sample holds other DNA sequences that translate to the same CDR3. The chain combines TRBV10-2 with TRBJ1-1; 10 bases agree with TRBD1. The germline CDR1 and CDR2 sequences are WSHSY and SAAADI. The CDR3 is made up of 14 amino acids. The V and J ends lost 3 bases and 5 bases, in that order; junction bases with no gene match: 3. In nucleotides, the CDR3 is TGCGCCAGCAGTGATCGGACAGGGGGGACTGAAGCTTTCTTT. Protein product: CASSDRTGGTEAFF.

Here the CDR3 reads CSARLDTQYF. The DNA for the CDR3 is TGCAGTGCTAGATTGGATACGCAGTATTTT. The rearrangement joins TRBV20-1 to TRBJ2-3; D is unresolved. This CDR3 has 10 amino acids. V was trimmed by 2 bases and J by 6 bases, leaving 3 bases between them. Germline CDR1 and CDR2: DFQATT and SNEGSKA (reference sequence).

The J gene is TRBJ1-5, the V gene TRBV10-2; D might be TRBD1 (6 bases). Germline CDR1 reads WSHSY; CDR2 reads SAAADI. The CDR3 runs 14 residues. V lost 4 bases, J lost 5 bases, and 12 bases lay in between. This CDR3 reads CASSVDRRDQPQHF. The CDR3 DNA is TGCGCCAGCAGTGTTGACAGGCGGGATCAGCCCCAGCATTTT.

V is TRBV4-2 and J is TRBJ2-3, with 7 bases lining up with TRBD2. With 7 bases clipped from V and 2 bases from J, the junction kept 15 bases outside the gene matches. The CDR3 covers 17 residues. Germline CDR1 and CDR2: LGHNA and YNFKEQ. Here the CDR3 reads CASTSLLGGELTDTQYF. The CDR3 nucleotides are TGTGCCAGCACCTCCCTATTGGGGGGGGAACTCACAGATACGCAGTATTTT.

The rearrangement joins TRBV6-5 to TRBJ1-6; D may be TRBD1 (6 bases). CDR3 length equals 14 residues. Germline V gives CDR1 MNHEY, CDR2 SVGAGI. Trimming pared 6 bases from V and 8 bases from J, leaving 14 bases between. The CDR3 loop reads CASSLQGLHSPLHF. CDR3 sequence (DNA): TGTGCCAGCAGCCTCCAGGGGCTTCATTCACCCCTCCACTTT.

The rearrangement uses TRBV21-1 and TRBJ1-1; the DNA was not compared with TRBD1, the D call given in the table. TRBV21-1 is shown as a pseudogene. This CDR3 comprises 12 residues. CDR3 sequence: CAPKTGIKEAFF. The DNA for the CDR3 is TGTGCCCCCAAGACAGGGATCAAAGAAGCTTTCTTT.

Here the CDR3 DNA reads TGTGCCAGCAGCCCCCGAGGGACTAGCGCCGGGGAGCTGTTTTTT. Translation gives CASSPRGTSAGELFF. The V call is TRBV27, the J call TRBJ2-2; 10 nucleotides agree with TRBD2. CDR3 length: 15 residues. Germline V CDR1 and CDR2: MNHEY, SMNVEV (reference sequence). V gave up 6 bases and J gave up 6 bases; unmatched junction bases: 7.

This chain connects TRBV7-2 to TRBJ1-6; D might be TRBD1 (6 bases). V lost 3 bases and J lost 10, with 10 bases in between. Germline V gives CDR1 SGHTA, CDR2 FQGNSA. The CDR3 contains 13 residues. Here the CDR3 reads CASSLRGGSPLHF. The CDR3 bases are TGTGCCAGCAGCTTGAGAGGGGGGTCACCCCTCCACTTT.

This chain joins TRBV18 and TRBJ2-1; 7 bases are shared with TRBD1. CDR1 is KGHSH and CDR2 is LQKENI in the germline V gene. This CDR3 contains 15 residues. Trimming took 4 bases from V and 1 from J; bases not matched to a gene: 4. DNA for the CDR3: TGTGCCAGCTCACTTAACAGGGGTTCCTACAATGAGCAGTTCTTC. Translating it yields CASSLNRGSYNEQFF. Combining the CDR3 with reference TRBV18 and TRBJ2-1 gives the whole variable domain NAGVMQNPRHLVRRRGQEARLRCSPMKGHSHVYWYRQLPEEGLKFMVYLQKENIIDESGMPKERFSAEFPKEGPSILRIQQVVRGDSAAYFCASSLNRGSYNEQFFGPGTRLTVL.

The V call is TRBV11-2, the J call TRBJ1-1, with TRBD1 as a possible D gene (5 bases). V gave up 5 bases and J gave up 4 bases, with 14 bases separating them. The CDR3 is 14 amino acids. Germline CDR1 reads SGHAT; CDR2 reads FQNNGV. The CDR3 DNA follows: TGTGCCAGCAGCCATCTAGGGGCAGGCACTGAAGCTTTCTTT. Residues: CASSHLGAGTEAFF.

This clone came up a few times. The chain has TRBV6-1 and TRBJ1-4, with D tentatively TRBD1 (6 bases). V dropped 8 bases and J dropped 4 bases, with 14 bases sitting between them. The CDR3 spans 14 residues. The germline CDR1 and CDR2 sequences are MNHNS and SASEGT. The CDR3 DNA reads TGTGCCAGCCGCGAACAGGGACGTAATGAAAAACTGTTTTTT. It codes for CASREQGRNEKLFF.

The rearrangement joins TRBV29-1 to TRBJ2-2; 8 positions match TRBD1. Germline V lookup: CDR1 SQVTM, CDR2 ANQGSEA. This CDR3 region has 15 residues. With 7 bases clipped from V and 7 bases from J, the junction kept 14 bases outside the gene matches. The CDR3 sequence is CSAGVRGRGDGELFF. DNA of the CDR3: TGCAGCGCCGGAGTCAGGGGGCGCGGGGACGGGGAGCTGTTTTTT.